The clone carrying this T cell receptor beta chain has more than one count but fewer than ten. The data belong to a study of blood T cells in healthy people across ages. The V end lost 2 bases, the J end lost 12 bases, and 11 bases lay between the germline ends. The CDR3 sequence is 13 residues long. Next came a second PCR, run for about 6 to 12 cycles, which used a sample-barcoded 5' primer along with a J-beta primer mix. TCRdb fed the 5' RACE reads into MiXCR, producing one record per CDR3 protein. Among around 1,500,000 distinct CDR3 sequences listed, 28% were seen once. The clonotype comes from a woman aged 30 to 39 in good health. Sequenced: blood. The rearrangement joins TRBV12-3 or TRBV12-4 to TRBJ1-6, with D unclear. The CDR3 coding sequence is TGTGCCAGCAGTTTAAACCGCGCGGGACCCCTCCACTTT. This codes for CASSLNRAGPLHF.